This entry lists 24 T cell receptor beta chains sequenced from one sample in a study of cytomegalovirus exposure and HLA in healthy donors. The PCR had 60 Vbeta and 13 Jbeta primers. The data were produced by immunoSEQ multiplex PCR, yet TCRdb's version contains in-frame clones alone and is incomplete. The sample shows a few hundred thousand clones, about 80% of them seen only once. Sequenced input: PBMCs. All receptors come from a woman between 55 and 75 years old in good health and CMV-seropositive.

For the CDR3, the DNA is TGCAGTGCTACTCAGGAGGAGACGCAGTATTTT. Its translation is CSATQEETQYF. The J gene is TRBJ2-3, the V gene TRBV20-1; weak D call: TRBD2 (5 bases). Looked up from germline, CDR1 is DFQATT and CDR2 is SNEGSKA (reference sequence). V gave up 4 bases and J gave up 9 bases, with 11 bases separating them. The CDR3 contains 11 residues.

The CDR3 sequence: CASSLDPASNSPLHF. CDR3 DNA sequence: TGTGCCAGCAGCTTAGATCCCGCCAGTAATTCACCCCTCCACTTT. The chain joins TRBV11-2 to TRBJ1-6; D ambiguous. CDR1 and CDR2 from the germline V gene are SGHAT and FQNNGV. V lost 0 bases and J lost 6, with 9 bases in between. The CDR3 sequence is 15 residues long.

The chain recombines TRBV5-1 with TRBJ1-1, with TRBD1 as a possible D gene (5 bases). The germline V gene has CDR1 SGHRS and CDR2 YFSETQ. The CDR3 contains 12 residues. V was pared by 5 bases and J by 1 base, with 6 bases between. The CDR3 loop is CASRQENTEAFF. DNA of the CDR3: TGCGCCAGCAGACAGGAGAACACTGAAGCTTTCTTT.

This chain uses TRBV6-1 with TRBJ2-3; the D gene is possibly TRBD2 (5 bases). Per germline, CDR1 MNHNS and CDR2 SASEGT. V lost 0 bases and J lost 3, with 10 bases in between. The CDR3 is 15 amino acids. This CDR3 is CASSEAVVATDTQYF. The CDR3 nucleotides read TGTGCCAGCAGTGAAGCAGTGGTAGCGACAGATACGCAGTATTTT.

The chain has TRBV2 and TRBJ2-1; D might be TRBD2 (5 bases). Germline V lookup: CDR1 SNHLY, CDR2 FYNNEI. This CDR3 has 13 residues. Trimming removed 6 bases at V and 4 bases at J, with 10 bases between. This CDR3 is CASSPSTYNEQFF. CDR3 DNA sequence: TGTGCCAGCAGCCCTAGCACATACAATGAGCAGTTCTTC.

The V call is TRBV19, the J call TRBJ1-4, with a weak D call TRBD1 (6 bases). Germline loops: CDR1 LNHDA, CDR2 SQIVND (reference sequence). The V end lost 3 bases, the J end lost 8 bases, and 19 bases lay between the germline ends. There are 16 residues in the CDR3. CDR3 DNA sequence: TGTGCCAGTAGTATCGGGGTGGCAGGGGTGAACGAAAAACTGTTTTTT. This gives the protein CASSIGVAGVNEKLFF. The full variable domain, with the rest looked up from reference TRBV19 and TRBJ1-4, is DGGITQSPKYLFRKEGQNVTLSCEQNLNHDAMYWYRQDPGQGLRLIYYSQIVNDFQKGDIAEGYSVSREKKESFPLTVTSAQKNPTAFYLCASSIGVAGVNEKLFFGSGTQLSVL.

This sequence joins TRBV29-1 and TRBJ2-1; TRBD1 agrees at 10 bases. This CDR3 comprises 15 residues. From germline, CDR1 is SQVTM and CDR2 ANQGSEA. CDR3 sequence reads: CTSLVGTGAYNEQFF. The CDR3 DNA reads TGCACCAGCCTAGTAGGGACAGGGGCCTACAATGAGCAGTTCTTC.

The genes are TRBV9 and TRBJ1-2; TRBD1 might be the D (5 bases). This CDR3 region has 14 residues. Germline V gene sequence: CDR1 SGDLS, CDR2 YYNGEE. V lost 2 bases to trimming and J lost 1 base, with 9 bases between them. The CDR3, as DNA: TGTGCCAGCAGCGTTGGACATCTTAACTATGGCTACACCTTC. Translation gives CASSVGHLNYGYTF.

The gene calls are TRBV9 and TRBJ2-2, with 8 bases aligning to TRBD2. This CDR3 is 16 amino acids long. Per germline, CDR1 SGDLS and CDR2 YYNGEE. The trim removed 3 bases at V and 7 bases at J, leaving 11 bases unmatched. The CDR3 bases are TGTGCCAGCAGCGCCAGTATAGCGGGAAGGGGCGGGGAGCTGTTTTTT. Translated, it gives CASSASIAGRGGELFF.

The rearrangement joins TRBV20-1 to TRBJ1-1; D gene uncertain. CDR3 length equals 11 residues. CDR1 is DFQATT, CDR2 SNEGSKA, per germline (reference sequence). Trimming removed 3 bases from V and 7 bases from J, with 9 bases in between. The CDR3 coding sequence is TGCAGTGCTAGGCTTACGGTTGAAGCTTTCTTT. It encodes CSARLTVEAFF.

V gene TRBV19 combines with J gene TRBJ1-1; D is possibly TRBD1 (5 bases). Trimming cost V 6 bases and J 2 bases, with 16 bases left between them. Germline CDR1 is LNHDA and CDR2 is SQIVND (reference sequence). This CDR3 is built from 15 residues. CDR3 protein: CASRRGQRANTEAFF. The CDR3, as DNA: TGTGCCAGTAGGCGTGGACAAAGGGCCAACACTGAAGCTTTCTTT.

This clone has more than one count but fewer than ten. The rearrangement links TRBV2 to TRBJ1-3; D is undetermined. Trimming took 4 bases from V and 0 from J, leaving 4 bases between them. The germline V gene has CDR1 SNHLY and CDR2 FYNNEI. This CDR3 is built from 13 residues. The CDR3 nucleotides are TGTGCCAGCAGTGGGGCCTCTGGAAACACCATATATTTT. Translation gives CASSGASGNTIYF.

The rearrangement joins TRBV5-1 to TRBJ2-5; 14 nucleotides match TRBD2. V lost 4 bases to trimming and J lost 4 bases; unmatched junction nucleotides: 6. The V gene's germline CDR1 is SGHRS and CDR2 YFSETQ. This CDR3 is built from 16 residues. This CDR3 is CASSTRLAGGGETQYF. As DNA, the CDR3 is TGCGCCAGCAGCACCCGACTAGCGGGAGGGGGAGAGACCCAGTACTTC.

The chain uses TRBV18 and TRBJ2-7; 8 positions agree with TRBD2. V shed 2 bases and J 0 bases; nucleotides not matched to a gene: 3. There are 15 residues in the CDR3. Per the germline V gene, CDR1 is KGHSH and CDR2 is LQKENI. This CDR3 is CASSPGLAGSYEQYF. In DNA form, the CDR3 reads TGTGCCAGCTCACCAGGCCTAGCGGGCTCCTACGAGCAGTACTTC. The variable domain in full, completed from reference TRBV18 and TRBJ2-7, reads NAGVMQNPRHLVRRRGQEARLRCSPMKGHSHVYWYRQLPEEGLKFMVYLQKENIIDESGMPKERFSAEFPKEGPSILRIQQVVRGDSAAYFCASSPGLAGSYEQYFGPGTRLTVT.

This clone has only a few counts. The V and J genes are TRBV6-1 and TRBJ1-2; D is possibly TRBD1 (6 bases). V was clipped by 2 bases and J by 2 bases, with 6 bases between them. CDR1 and CDR2 (germline): MNHNS, SASEGT. The CDR3 sequence is 13 residues long. The CDR3 region is CASSEQGNYGYTF. Here the CDR3 DNA reads TGTGCCAGCAGTGAACAGGGGAACTATGGCTACACCTTC.

The V gene is TRBV27, the J gene TRBJ2-2; TRBD1 matches at 8 bases. Germline loops: CDR1 MNHEY, CDR2 SMNVEV (reference sequence). J gave up 7 bases and V 6 bases, and 7 bases lay outside the gene matches. This CDR3 is 14 amino acids long. The DNA of the CDR3 is TGTGCCAGCAGAGGGACAGGTCTTCTCGGGGAGCTGTTTTTT. Protein: CASRGTGLLGELFF.

This clone was observed a single time. This chain uses TRBV30 with TRBJ1-5; D possibly corresponds to TRBD1 (6 bases). Trimming took off 0 bases at V and 7 bases at J, with 10 bases between the two ends. The CDR3 extends over 13 amino acids. Germline lookup yields CDR1 GTSNPN and CDR2 SVGIG (reference sequence). The CDR3 here is CAWSVSGGQPQHF. DNA for the CDR3: TGTGCCTGGAGTGTATCTGGGGGCCAGCCCCAGCATTTT.

The chain couples TRBV6-4 to TRBJ2-1; 9 positions agree with TRBD2. The V segment lost 3 bases and the J segment 6 bases; nucleotides outside the gene matches: 3. There are 14 residues in the CDR3. Germline CDR1 is MRHNA and CDR2 is SNTAGT. The CDR3 DNA reads TGTGCCAGCAGTGATAGTAGCGGGGGCAATGAGCAGTTCTTC. Translation gives CASSDSSGGNEQFF.

The count of this clone is one. The chain employs TRBV19 and TRBJ1-5; D uncertain. CDR1 is LNHDA and CDR2 is SQIVND in the germline V gene (reference sequence). With 8 bases removed from V and 0 bases from J, the gap between germline ends came to 14 bases. The CDR3 is made up of 15 amino acids. CDR3 residues: CASSRTSPSNQPQHF. The CDR3 bases are TGTGCCAGTTCCCGGACTTCCCCTAGCAATCAGCCCCAGCATTTT.

Only one count was recorded for this clone. This rearrangement joins TRBV10-2 to TRBJ1-2; 9 nucleotides agree with TRBD1. Trimming cost V 8 bases and J 3 bases; bases outside gene matches: 7. The CDR3 length is 14 residues. CDR1 and CDR2 from the germline V gene are WSHSY and SAAADI. The CDR3, as DNA: TGCGCCAGCTCAGGACAGGGGCCCTACTATGGCTACACCTTC. Amino acids: CASSGQGPYYGYTF.

V and J are TRBV5-1 and TRBJ2-5; 11 nucleotides agree with TRBD2. The CDR3 totals 15 residues. J gave up 6 bases and V 4 bases, and 8 bases lay outside the gene matches. Germline-derived CDR1 and CDR2 are SGHRS and YFSETQ. The CDR3: CASSEGTSGLQTQYF. The CDR3 DNA reads TGCGCCAGCAGCGAGGGGACTAGCGGTCTACAGACCCAGTACTTC.

The J gene is TRBJ2-6, the V gene TRBV18; 10 bases are a match to TRBD1. V shed 4 bases and J 0 bases; nucleotides not matched to a gene: 9. This CDR3 spans 19 amino acids. Germline CDR1 KGHSH, CDR2 LQKENI. Written as DNA, the CDR3 is TGTGCCAGCTCACGCGGACAGGGGGTGGGCCCCTCTGGGGCCAACGTCCTGACTTTC. Protein: CASSRGQGVGPSGANVLTF. The whole variable domain, filled in from reference TRBV18 and TRBJ2-6, reads NAGVMQNPRHLVRRRGQEARLRCSPMKGHSHVYWYRQLPEEGLKFMVYLQKENIIDESGMPKERFSAEFPKEGPSILRIQQVVRGDSAAYFCASSRGQGVGPSGANVLTFGAGSRLTVL.

The gene calls are TRBV11-2 and TRBJ1-2, with D tentatively TRBD1 (5 bases). Per the germline V gene, CDR1 is SGHAT and CDR2 is FQNNGV. The V gene lost 6 bases and the J gene lost 3 bases, with 11 bases spanning the gap. The CDR3 has 13 amino acids. The CDR3 coding sequence is TGTGCCAGCAGTTCTCCAGGGTACTATGGCTACACCTTC. As protein: CASSSPGYYGYTF.

This rearrangement joins TRBV6-5 to TRBJ1-1; 9 bases line up with TRBD1. The CDR3 totals 15 residues. Trimming cost V 10 bases and J 2 bases; bases outside gene matches: 11. The germline V gene has CDR1 MNHEY and CDR2 SVGAGI. CDR3 in DNA: TGTGCCACTTTAACTACAGGGGGCCGTAACACTGAAGCTTTCTTT. It codes for CATLTTGGRNTEAFF.